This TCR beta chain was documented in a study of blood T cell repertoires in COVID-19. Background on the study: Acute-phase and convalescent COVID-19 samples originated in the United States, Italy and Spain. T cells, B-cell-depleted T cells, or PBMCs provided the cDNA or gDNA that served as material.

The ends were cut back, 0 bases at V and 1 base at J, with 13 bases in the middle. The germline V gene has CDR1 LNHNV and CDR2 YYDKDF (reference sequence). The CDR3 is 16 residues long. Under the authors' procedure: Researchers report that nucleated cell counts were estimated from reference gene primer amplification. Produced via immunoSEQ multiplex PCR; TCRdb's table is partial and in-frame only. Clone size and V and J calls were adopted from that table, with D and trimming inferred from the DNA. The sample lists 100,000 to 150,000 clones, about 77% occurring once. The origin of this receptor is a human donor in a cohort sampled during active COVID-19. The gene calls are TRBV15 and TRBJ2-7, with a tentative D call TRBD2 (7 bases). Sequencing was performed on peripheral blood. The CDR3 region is CATSRDMRGGSYEQYF. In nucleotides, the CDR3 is TGTGCCACCAGCAGAGATATGAGGGGGGGATCCTACGAGCAGTACTTC. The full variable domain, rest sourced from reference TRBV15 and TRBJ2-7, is DAMVIQNPRYQVTQFGKPVTLSCSQTLNHNVMYWYQQKSSQAPKLLFHYYDKDFNNEADTPDNFQSRRPNTSFCFLDIRSPGLGDTAMYLCATSRDMRGGSYEQYFGPGTRLTVT.